The table lists the clone carrying this T cell receptor beta chain with a few counts. Antigen unknown. V lost 6 bases to trimming and J lost 9 bases; unmatched junction nucleotides: 6. This CDR3 has 14 residues. Germline V gene data show CDR1 as MNHNS and CDR2 as SASEGT. MiXCR, applied by TCRdb to the RT-PCR reads, yields one record per CDR3 protein. The data contain about 530,000 distinct CDR3 sequences, approximately 10% of them singletons. The sample is drawn from a study of response to subunit inactivated influenza vaccine. Study results and caveats: The authors suggested that every seasonal influenza vaccination recruits few new T cells.

The gene calls are TRBV6-1 and TRBJ1-6; the match to TRBD1 covers 9 bases. This TCR derives from a man in his fifties who received an inactivated influenza vaccine. The source material was PBMCs from blood, sampled on the day of vaccination. The chain's CDR3 is CASSPGQGISPLHF. CDR3 sequence (DNA): TGTGCCAGCAGCCCGGGACAGGGTATTTCACCCCTCCACTTT.